One and the same sample provided the 29 T cell receptor beta chains below, sequenced in a study of T cells after posttransplantation cyclophosphamide. A marrow graft followed busulfan-fludarabine conditioning, with cyclophosphamide on days +3 and +4. TCRdb keeps only in-frame clones here, not all; method: immunoSEQ multiplex PCR. Among some 45,000 clones, 80% to 95% were seen once, and the ten largest hold 2% to 3%. The sample was PBMCs, taken less than 70 days after allogeneic stem cell transplant with posttransplant cyclophosphamide. The receptors were sampled from a male patient aged 55 to 69 who received an allogeneic stem cell transplant from a related donor and was CMV-positive. Some T cells may have originated in the graft donor.

V and J are TRBV5-8 and TRBJ2-2, with D unresolved. This CDR3 is built from 14 residues. Germline CDR1 and CDR2: SGHTS and YDEGEE. Trimming removed 1 base from V and 6 bases from J, with 10 bases in between. CDR3 in DNA: TGTGCCAGCAGCTTGATAGTATCCGCCGGGGAGCTGTTTTTT. This sequence encodes CASSLIVSAGELFF.

The chain couples TRBV27 to TRBJ2-4, with 11 bases aligning to TRBD1. From germline, CDR1 is MNHEY and CDR2 SMNVEV (reference sequence). The CDR3 runs 15 residues. With 7 bases clipped from V and 3 bases from J, the junction kept 5 bases outside the gene matches. CDR3 in DNA: TGTGCCAGCAAAGGACAGGGGGCCGGCAAAAACATTCAGTACTTC. It codes for CASKGQGAGKNIQYF.

The genes are TRBV7-8 and TRBJ1-2; no clear D. In germline, CDR1 is SGHVS, CDR2 FQNEAQ. The V end was cut by 4 bases, the J end by 8 bases, with 17 bases between. The CDR3 spans 14 residues. The CDR3 sequence is CASSSSREVRGYTF. The CDR3 DNA follows: TGTGCCAGCAGCTCCTCCCGGGAAGTCAGGGGCTACACCTTC.

This clone was observed a single time. The J gene is TRBJ1-2, the V gene TRBV19; D may be TRBD1 (5 bases). V lost 11 bases to trimming and J lost 8 bases, with 24 bases between them. The CDR3 runs 14 residues. CDR1 and CDR2 (germline): LNHDA, SQIVND (reference sequence). In DNA form, the CDR3 reads TGTGCCGCCCACCCAGGAGTGGGGGGAGGCGGCTACACCTTC. It codes for CAAHPGVGGGGYTF.

The rearrangement links TRBV18 to TRBJ1-5; the D gene is possibly TRBD1 (6 bases). CDR3 length: 18 residues. Trimming removed 6 bases at V and 4 bases at J, with 25 bases between. Per the germline V gene, CDR1 is KGHSH and CDR2 is LQKENI. Here the CDR3 DNA reads TGTGCCAGCTCGTCGAACGGGCCTCGGAAAAGGGGGAATCAGCCCCAGCATTTT. Protein sequence: CASSSNGPRKRGNQPQHF. The full variable domain, with the rest looked up from reference TRBV18 and TRBJ1-5, is NAGVMQNPRHLVRRRGQEARLRCSPMKGHSHVYWYRQLPEEGLKFMVYLQKENIIDESGMPKERFSAEFPKEGPSILRIQQVVRGDSAAYFCASSSNGPRKRGNQPQHFGDGTRLSIL.

The CDR3 is CASSHTGAGYTF. CDR3 in DNA: TGTGCCAGCAGCCACACAGGGGCAGGCTACACCTTC. The chain links TRBV6-1 to TRBJ1-2; 7 nucleotides align to TRBD1. CDR3 length: 12 amino acids. V trimming: 6 bases; J trimming: 8 bases; junction bases outside the gene matches: 6. Germline V gene lookup returns CDR1 MNHNS and CDR2 SASEGT.

This sequence joins TRBV28 and TRBJ1-1; D is possibly TRBD1 (6 bases). The germline V gene has CDR1 MDHEN and CDR2 SYDVKM. V lost 0 bases and J 3 bases, leaving 20 bases between the germline ends. The CDR3 totals 18 residues. This CDR3 is CASSLWPGRGDGDTEAFF. The CDR3 nucleotides are TGTGCCAGCAGTTTATGGCCCGGCAGGGGAGATGGGGACACTGAAGCTTTCTTT.

The genes are TRBV6-1 and TRBJ1-2; no definite D call. This CDR3 contains 12 residues. CDR1 is MNHNS, CDR2 SASEGT, per germline. V was clipped by 6 bases and J by 5 bases, with 10 bases between them. CDR3 sequence (DNA): TGTGCCAGCAGGCCCTCAGGATATGGCTACACCTTC. This encodes CASRPSGYGYTF.

The chain links TRBV5-1 to TRBJ2-2, with D maybe TRBD1 (6 bases). This CDR3 region has 14 residues. CDR1 and CDR2 from the germline V gene are SGHRS and YFSETQ. V lost 4 bases, J lost 6 bases, and 13 bases lay in between. The CDR3 DNA follows: TGCGCCAGCAGCGCGAGCCAGGGGCCCGGGGAGCTGTTTTTT. Protein sequence: CASSASQGPGELFF.

This rearrangement joins TRBV5-6 to TRBJ2-5; 13 bases are a match to TRBD2. This CDR3 comprises 16 residues. The germline V gene encodes CDR1 SGHDT and CDR2 YYEEEE. Trimming at V came to 4 bases and at J to 1 base, leaving 4 bases not matched to a gene. The chain's CDR3 is CASSIRLAGGQETQYF. Here the CDR3 DNA reads TGTGCCAGCAGCATCCGACTAGCGGGGGGCCAAGAGACCCAGTACTTC.

CDR3 bases: TGTGCCAGCTCACCGGGACTAGCGGGGGACAATGAGCAGTTCTTC. It codes for CASSPGLAGDNEQFF. The chain links TRBV18 to TRBJ2-1; 14 bases line up with TRBD2. Looked up from germline, CDR1 is KGHSH and CDR2 is LQKENI. The CDR3 consists of 15 residues. V trimming: 3 bases; J trimming: 5 bases; junction bases outside the gene matches: 0.

Written as DNA, the CDR3 is TGTGCCAGCAGCGAGGACCGGCCGGGACAGGGATTCTATGGCTACACCTTC. Translating it yields CASSEDRPGQGFYGYTF. This chain uses TRBV9 with TRBJ1-2; 9 bases agree with TRBD1. V was pared by 3 bases and J by 4 bases, with 13 bases of the junction left unmatched. Germline CDR1 and CDR2: SGDLS and YYNGEE. This CDR3 is built from 17 residues.

The V and J genes are TRBV2 and TRBJ2-1; 7 positions match TRBD2. The CDR3 is 15 amino acids. Per germline, CDR1 SNHLY and CDR2 FYNNEI. V shed 6 bases and J 5 bases; nucleotides not matched to a gene: 10. This chain's CDR3 is CASSFLAERNNEQFF. DNA of the CDR3: TGTGCCAGCAGCTTCCTAGCGGAACGTAACAATGAGCAGTTCTTC.

The sample holds one count of this clone. The rearrangement links TRBV6-6 to TRBJ1-2, with D possibly matching TRBD1 (6 bases). V lost 5 bases and J lost 8, with 18 bases in between. Per the germline V gene, CDR1 is MNHNY and CDR2 is SVGAGI (reference sequence). The length of the CDR3 is 14 residues. CDR3 region: CASSGTMGARGYTF. Here the CDR3 DNA reads TGTGCCAGCAGTGGAACCATGGGGGCCCGGGGCTACACCTTC.

The gene calls are TRBV7-8 and TRBJ2-1; a weak D match, TRBD2 (5 bases). CDR3 length: 15 residues. With 4 bases removed from V and 0 bases from J, the gap between germline ends came to 10 bases. The V gene's germline CDR1 is SGHVS and CDR2 FQNEAQ. CDR3 protein: CASSWTRDSYNEQFF. CDR3 bases: TGTGCCAGCAGCTGGACCCGGGACTCCTACAATGAGCAGTTCTTC.

This clone was seen only once. The chain combines TRBV7-9 with TRBJ2-5, with a weak D call TRBD2 (6 bases). The CDR3 spans 14 residues. Germline loops: CDR1 SEHNR, CDR2 FQNEAQ (reference sequence). Trimming left V 1 base short and J 5 bases short, with 11 bases between. The CDR3 DNA reads as TGTGCCAGCAGCTTAGGACTAGATGGGGAGACCCAGTACTTC. Amino acid sequence: CASSLGLDGETQYF. The full variable domain, in which reference TRBV7-9 and TRBJ2-5 provide the parts outside the CDR3, is DTGVSQNPRHKITKRGQNVTFRCDPISEHNRLYWYRQTLGQGPEFLTYFQNEAQLEKSRLLSDRFSAERPKGSFSTLEIQRTEQGDSAMYLCASSLGLDGETQYFGPGTRLLVL.

This sequence joins TRBV30 and TRBJ1-1; D ambiguous. The germline CDR1 and CDR2 sequences are GTSNPN and SVGIG (reference sequence). V lost 1 base and J 1 base, leaving 4 bases between the germline ends. CDR3 size: 12 residues. As DNA, the CDR3 is TGTGCCTGGAGTGACGGGAACACTGAAGCTTTCTTT. It encodes CAWSDGNTEAFF. The variable domain in full, completed from reference TRBV30 and TRBJ1-1, reads SQTIHQWPATLVQPVGSPLSLECTVEGTSNPNLYWYRQAAGRGLQLLFYSVGIGQISSEVPQNLSASRPQDRQFILSSKKLLLSDSGFYLCAWSDGNTEAFFGQGTRLTVV.

Of note for this clone: One end of the junction is discordant with germline, which a read error may explain. V and J are TRBV29-1 and TRBJ1-2; TRBD1 matches 7 bases. Looked up from germline, CDR1 is SQVTM and CDR2 is ANQGSEA. This CDR3 is 11 amino acids long. The CDR3 spells CSLETGYGYTF. CDR3 nucleotide sequence: TGCAGCCTTGAGACAGGGTATGGCTACACCTTC.

This chain joins TRBV2 and TRBJ1-2; D might be TRBD1 (6 bases). V was shortened by 6 bases and J by 1 base, with 9 bases between the two germline ends. This CDR3 region has 13 residues. The V gene's germline CDR1 is SNHLY and CDR2 FYNNEI. CDR3 sequence reads: CASRMDSNYGYTF. The DNA for the CDR3 is TGTGCCAGCAGGATGGACAGTAACTATGGCTACACCTTC.

V and J are TRBV9 and TRBJ1-6; D gene unclear. Germline CDR1 SGDLS, CDR2 YYNGEE. The CDR3 extends over 14 amino acids. V dropped 0 bases and J dropped 14 bases, with 15 bases sitting between them. Written as DNA, the CDR3 is TGTGCCAGCAGCGTAGATGGGTTACGGCGGGCCCTCCACTTT. The encoded protein is CASSVDGLRRALHF.

The chain uses TRBV5-1 and TRBJ1-2; 7 bases are shared with TRBD1. The V gene's germline CDR1 is SGHRS and CDR2 YFSETQ. This CDR3 contains 17 residues. Trimming cost V 3 bases and J 0 bases; bases outside gene matches: 11. CDR3 in amino acids: CASSSTGGQISNYGYTF. Here the CDR3 DNA reads TGCGCCAGCAGCTCGACCGGGGGACAGATATCTAACTATGGCTACACCTTC.

This rearrangement joins TRBV7-9 to TRBJ2-2, with 7 bases aligning to TRBD1. Germline V gene data show CDR1 as SEHNR and CDR2 as FQNEAQ (reference sequence). The CDR3 consists of 15 residues. With 3 bases clipped from V and 4 bases from J, the junction kept 5 bases outside the gene matches. CDR3 sequence: CASSFSGQATGELFF. In nucleotides, the CDR3 is TGTGCCAGCAGCTTTTCAGGACAGGCCACCGGGGAGCTGTTTTTT.

The J gene is TRBJ1-2, the V gene TRBV15; TRBD1 is a possible D gene (6 bases). V was trimmed by 5 bases and J by 3 bases, leaving 22 bases between them. The germline V gene has CDR1 LNHNV and CDR2 YYDKDF (reference sequence). The CDR3 loop spans 17 amino acids. The CDR3 DNA is TGTGCCACCAGCCCAAGATGGGGGCAGGTGGGGGACTATGGCTACACCTTC. Its protein product is CATSPRWGQVGDYGYTF.

This clone has more than one count but fewer than ten. The rearrangement joins TRBV7-6 to TRBJ1-4; D possibly corresponds to TRBD1 (5 bases). The CDR3 contains 13 residues. Germline-derived CDR1 and CDR2 are SGHVS and FNYEAQ. V was trimmed by 5 bases and J by 7 bases, leaving 11 bases between them. CDR3 in amino acids: CASSPQRGEKLFF. Written as DNA, the CDR3 is TGTGCCAGCAGCCCGCAAAGGGGTGAAAAACTGTTTTTT. The entire variable domain, with the rest obtained from reference TRBV7-6 and TRBJ1-4, is as follows: GAGVSQSPRYKVTKRGQDVALRCDPISGHVSLYWYRQALGQGPEFLTYFNYEAQQDKSGLPNDRFSAERPEGSISTLTIQRTEQRDSAMYRCASSPQRGEKLFFGSGTQLSVL.

The chain carries TRBV6-5 and TRBJ1-2; 8 bases map to TRBD1. CDR3 length: 14 amino acids. V lost 5 bases and J lost 4; bases outside the gene matches: 6. Germline values: CDR1 MNHEY, CDR2 SVGAGI. The CDR3 sequence is CASSDRGWGYGYTF. In nucleotides, the CDR3 is TGTGCCAGCAGTGACAGGGGATGGGGCTATGGCTACACCTTC.

The chain is built from TRBV9 and TRBJ2-1; 7 nucleotides agree with TRBD1. V lost 0 bases, J lost 9 bases, and 9 bases stayed unmatched. Germline loops: CDR1 SGDLS, CDR2 YYNGEE. This CDR3 region has 15 residues. The CDR3 DNA is TGTGCCAGCAGCGTAGGGGACAGCCCCCGCGGTGAGCAGTTCTTC. As protein: CASSVGDSPRGEQFF.

J is TRBJ1-1 and V is TRBV5-1; D is unclear. The germline CDR1 and CDR2 sequences are SGHRS and YFSETQ. The V and J ends lost 1 base and 0 bases respectively, with 7 bases between them. CDR3 length: 14 amino acids. The CDR3 reads CASSLYDLNTEAFF. CDR3 bases: TGCGCCAGCAGCTTGTACGACTTGAACACTGAAGCTTTCTTT.

The CDR3 nucleotides are TGTGCCAGCAGTTTATCGACACCAAATCAGCCCCAGCATTTT. This gives the protein CASSLSTPNQPQHF. The chain uses TRBV27 and TRBJ1-5; D remains ambiguous. The CDR3 sequence is 14 residues long. Germline V gene sequence: CDR1 MNHEY, CDR2 SMNVEV (reference sequence). With 0 bases removed from V and 4 bases from J, the gap between germline ends came to 7 bases.

This chain joins TRBV18 and TRBJ2-5; TRBD1 aligns across 7 bases. V dropped 2 bases and J dropped 5; count of bases not matched to a gene: 5. Germline V gives CDR1 KGHSH, CDR2 LQKENI. This CDR3 region has 14 residues. CDR3 sequence: CASSPRGLRETQYF. Written as DNA, the CDR3 is TGTGCCAGCTCACCAAGGGGGCTAAGGGAGACCCAGTACTTC.